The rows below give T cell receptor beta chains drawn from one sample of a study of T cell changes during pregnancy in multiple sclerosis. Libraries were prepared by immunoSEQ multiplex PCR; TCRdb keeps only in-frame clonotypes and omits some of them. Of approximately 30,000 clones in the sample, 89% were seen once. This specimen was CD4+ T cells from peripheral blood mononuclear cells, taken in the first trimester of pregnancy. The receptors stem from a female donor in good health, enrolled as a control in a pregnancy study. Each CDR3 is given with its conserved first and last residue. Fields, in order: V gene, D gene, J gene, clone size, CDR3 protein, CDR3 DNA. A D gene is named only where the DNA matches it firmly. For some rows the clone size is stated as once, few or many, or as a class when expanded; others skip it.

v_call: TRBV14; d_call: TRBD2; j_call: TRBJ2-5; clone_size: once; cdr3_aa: CASSPLSTSATQYF; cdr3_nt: TGTGCCAGCAGCCCCCTCTCGACTAGCGCGACCCAGTACTTC
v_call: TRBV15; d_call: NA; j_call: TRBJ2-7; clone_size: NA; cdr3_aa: CATSRAGYEQYF; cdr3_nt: TGTGCCACCAGCAGAGCCGGGTACGAGCAGTACTTC
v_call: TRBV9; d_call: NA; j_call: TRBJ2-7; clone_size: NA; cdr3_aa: CASSAPSEGEQYF; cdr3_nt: TGTGCCAGCAGCGCCCCCTCTGAGGGCGAGCAGTACTTC
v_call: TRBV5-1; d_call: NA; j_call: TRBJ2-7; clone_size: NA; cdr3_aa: CASSSNGILYEQYF; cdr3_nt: TGCGCCAGCAGCTCCAACGGGATTCTATACGAGCAGTACTTC
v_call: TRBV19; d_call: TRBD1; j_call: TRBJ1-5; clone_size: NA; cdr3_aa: CASSIGTGGGQPQHF; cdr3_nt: TGTGCCAGTAGTATCGGGACAGGGGGCGGTCAGCCCCAGCATTTT
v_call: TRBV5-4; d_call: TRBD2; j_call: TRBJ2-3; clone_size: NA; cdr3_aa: CASSFTSGLTDTQYF; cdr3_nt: TGTGCCAGCAGCTTTACTAGCGGGCTCACAGATACGCAGTATTTT
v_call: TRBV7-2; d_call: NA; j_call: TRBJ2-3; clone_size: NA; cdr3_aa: CASSSRLSTDTQYF; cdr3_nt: TGTGCCAGCAGCTCACGACTCAGCACAGATACGCAGTATTTT
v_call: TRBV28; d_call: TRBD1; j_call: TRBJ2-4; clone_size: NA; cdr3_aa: CASSSLTGGVGNIQYF; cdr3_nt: TGTGCCAGCAGTTCCTTGACAGGGGGCGTGGGAAACATTCAGTACTTC
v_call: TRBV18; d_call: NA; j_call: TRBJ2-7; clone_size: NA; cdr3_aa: CASSLSGTSSYEQYF; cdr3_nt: TGTGCCAGCTCACTCAGCGGAACCAGCTCCTACGAGCAGTACTTC
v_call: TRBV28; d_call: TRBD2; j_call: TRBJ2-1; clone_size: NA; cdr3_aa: CASSSIRTRNYNEQFF; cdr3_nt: TGTGCCAGCAGTTCAATCCGGACTAGGAACTACAATGAGCAGTTCTTC
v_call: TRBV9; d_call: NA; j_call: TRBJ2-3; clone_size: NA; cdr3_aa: CASSPRLADTQYF; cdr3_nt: TGTGCCAGCAGCCCAAGACTAGCAGATACGCAGTATTTT
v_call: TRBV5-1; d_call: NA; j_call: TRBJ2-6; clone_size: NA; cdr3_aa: CASRDTSGANVLTF; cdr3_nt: TGCGCCAGCCGGGACACCTCTGGGGCCAACGTCCTGACTTTC
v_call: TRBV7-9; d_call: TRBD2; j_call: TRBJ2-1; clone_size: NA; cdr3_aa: CASSLIGLGTSLNEQFF; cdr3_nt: TGTGCCAGCAGCCTGATAGGCCTTGGGACTAGCCTTAATGAGCAGTTCTTC